This TCR beta chain appears in the sequencing data of a study of blood T cell repertoires in COVID-19. Study in general: PBMCs, B-cell-depleted T cells, or T cells were the source of the cDNA or gDNA that made up the material.

Sequencing used immunoSEQ multiplex PCR; TCRdb keeps in-frame clones, though not all of them. This sample carries about 310,000 clones, 89% of them seen once, and the ten largest clones take roughly a tenth. Trimming removed 0 bases from V and 2 bases from J, with 5 bases in between. CDR3 length: 13 residues. Germline CDR1 is SGHNT and CDR2 is YYREEE (reference sequence). The genes are TRBV5-4 and TRBJ1-2; D call uncertain. The sequenced material came from PBMCs or T cells enriched from blood (not recorded which). The TCR originated in a woman aged 40 to 49 who had recovered from COVID-19. This CDR3 is CASSLVRNYGYTF. The CDR3, as DNA: TGTGCCAGCAGCTTGGTCAGGAACTATGGCTACACCTTC.